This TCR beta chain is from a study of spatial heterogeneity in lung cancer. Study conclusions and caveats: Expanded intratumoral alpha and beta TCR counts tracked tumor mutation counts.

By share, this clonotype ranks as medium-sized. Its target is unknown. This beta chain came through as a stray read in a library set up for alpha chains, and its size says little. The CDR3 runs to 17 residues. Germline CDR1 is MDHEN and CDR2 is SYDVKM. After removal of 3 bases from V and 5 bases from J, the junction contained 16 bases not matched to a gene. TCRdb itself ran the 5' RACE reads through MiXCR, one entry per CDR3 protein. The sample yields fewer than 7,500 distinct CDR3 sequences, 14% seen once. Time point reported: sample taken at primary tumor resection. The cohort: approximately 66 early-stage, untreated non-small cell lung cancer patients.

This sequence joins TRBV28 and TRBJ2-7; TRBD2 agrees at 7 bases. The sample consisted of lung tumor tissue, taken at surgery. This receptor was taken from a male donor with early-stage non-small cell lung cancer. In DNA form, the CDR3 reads TGTGCCAGCAGTTTCGGTTTTCGCGGGAGCCGGACCGACGAGCAGTACTTC. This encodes CASSFGFRGSRTDEQYF.